What follows are 14 T cell receptor beta chains derived from one specimen sequenced in a study of T-cell memory formation after mild COVID-19. TCRdb used MiXCR to reprocess the 5' RACE reads, holding one entry per CDR3 protein. The sample carries over 120,000 distinct CDR3 sequences, 20% to 25% recorded once. Source material: PBMCs or a T cell subset sorted from them (not recorded which). The receptors were gathered from an adult woman who had mild COVID-19 (a few samples of this study predate the infection). Cell type and time point are not known.

A few counts support this clonotype. The chain couples TRBV4-1 to TRBJ2-7, with TRBD2 identical over 12 bases. Germline assignment: CDR1 MGHRA and CDR2 YSYEKL. The CDR3 loop spans 16 amino acids. Losses at the gene ends were 3 bases for V and 2 bases for J; bases not matched to a gene: 5. Written as DNA, the CDR3 is TGCGCCAGCAGCCATGGACTAGCGGGAAGACCCTACGAGCAGTACTTC. It encodes CASSHGLAGRPYEQYF.

This clonotype has just a few counts. The V gene is TRBV27, the J gene TRBJ1-2; D gene uncertain. The CDR3 sequence is 14 residues long. Trimming removed 0 bases from V and 4 bases from J, with 9 bases in between. CDR1 is MNHEY and CDR2 is SMNVEV in the germline V gene (reference sequence). The CDR3 is CASSLSVGSYGYTF. DNA for the CDR3: TGTGCCAGCAGTTTATCTGTGGGCTCCTATGGCTACACCTTC.

CDR3 amino acids: CASSLEKYNEQFF. CDR3 DNA: TGCGCCAGCAGCTTGGAGAAGTACAATGAGCAGTTCTTC. The V and J genes are TRBV5-1 and TRBJ2-1; no clear D. Trimming took 0 bases from V and 4 from J, leaving 5 bases between them. The CDR3 consists of 13 residues. CDR1 and CDR2 (germline): SGHRS, YFSETQ.

The rearrangement joins TRBV12-3 or TRBV12-4 to TRBJ2-4, with D perhaps matching TRBD2 (5 bases). V dropped 6 bases and J dropped 8 bases, with 26 bases sitting between them. CDR3 size: 17 residues. The CDR3 loop reads CASSRRGPAAGRDIQYF. CDR3 bases: TGTGCCAGCAGCCGGCGAGGGCCAGCCGCCGGAAGGGACATTCAGTACTTC.

This clonotype has a handful of counts. This chain links TRBV4-3 with TRBJ1-1; D might be TRBD1 (5 bases). The CDR3 runs 13 residues. Germline-derived CDR1 and CDR2 are LGHNA and YSLEER. The germline V and J ends were trimmed by 3 bases and 6 bases, with 11 bases remaining between them. CDR3 nucleotides: TGCGCCAGCAGCCAGGATCAGGGCTCTGAAGCTTTCTTT. It yields the protein CASSQDQGSEAFF.

The rearrangement joins TRBV12-3 or TRBV12-4 to TRBJ1-5, with no clear D. CDR3 size: 13 residues. The germline V and J ends were trimmed by 1 base and 6 bases, with 7 bases remaining between them. The CDR3 here is CASSLGVPQPQHF. CDR3 DNA: TGTGCCAGCAGTTTAGGGGTGCCTCAGCCCCAGCATTTT.

The chain is built from TRBV2 and TRBJ2-3, with 9 bases matching TRBD2. The CDR3 length is 21 residues. Germline V gene lookup returns CDR1 SNHLY and CDR2 FYNNEI. V shed 0 bases, J shed 0 bases, and the junction held 16 bases outside the gene matches. This chain's CDR3 is CASSEADFSRGGFFSTDTQYF. The CDR3 nucleotides are TGTGCCAGCAGTGAAGCGGACTTCTCGCGGGGGGGCTTTTTTAGCACAGATACGCAGTATTTT.

J is TRBJ2-1 and V is TRBV6-5; 8 bases are a match to TRBD2. This CDR3 is 15 amino acids long. V gave up 6 bases and J gave up 2 bases; unmatched junction bases: 6. From germline, CDR1 is MNHEY and CDR2 SVGAGI. As DNA, the CDR3 is TGTGCCAGCAGACCCGGGGGGGGCGCCTACAATGAGCAGTTCTTC. It encodes CASRPGGGAYNEQFF.

The V call is TRBV24-1, the J call TRBJ2-7; D is perhaps TRBD1 (5 bases). V lost 4 bases to trimming and J lost 3 bases, with 9 bases between them. From germline, CDR1 is KGHDR and CDR2 SFDVKD. This CDR3 has 13 residues. The CDR3: CATSDSTGYEQYF. CDR3 nucleotides: TGTGCCACCAGTGACTCAACAGGCTACGAGCAGTACTTC.

This clonotype appeared a few times. This rearrangement joins TRBV29-1 to TRBJ2-7, with D perhaps matching TRBD2 (6 bases). Germline V gene data show CDR1 as SQVTM and CDR2 as ANQGSEA. The CDR3 sequence is 13 residues long. V was cut by 1 base and J by 5 bases, with 12 bases left in between. As DNA, the CDR3 is TGCAGCGTTGAAGTGCCAGGGAGGCACGAGCAGTACTTC. Protein product: CSVEVPGRHEQYF.

The CDR3, as DNA: TGTGCCACCAGTGATGCAGGGGTCATCGAGCAGTACTTC. Amino acid sequence: CATSDAGVIEQYF. The chain carries TRBV24-1 and TRBJ2-7; a possible D gene is TRBD1 (6 bases). V was shortened by 3 bases and J by 6 bases, with 11 bases between the two germline ends. The CDR3 has 13 residues. CDR1 KGHDR and CDR2 SFDVKD come from the germline V gene.

This chain connects TRBV15 to TRBJ1-3, with D possibly matching TRBD1 (5 bases). Trimming stripped 0 bases from V and 2 bases from J, with 8 bases between. In germline, CDR1 is LNHNV, CDR2 YYDKDF (reference sequence). CDR3 length equals 15 residues. This chain's CDR3 is CATSRDRGAGNTIYF. The CDR3 DNA reads TGTGCCACCAGCAGAGATAGAGGGGCTGGAAACACCATATATTTT.

Only a few counts were recorded for this clonotype. The chain combines TRBV3-1 with TRBJ2-3; 8 positions agree with TRBD2. Looked up from germline, CDR1 is LGHDT and CDR2 is YNNKEL (reference sequence). Trimming took 4 bases from V and 5 from J; bases not matched to a gene: 2. The CDR3 covers 13 residues. The DNA of the CDR3 is TGTGCCAGCAGCCCTCTAGCGGGAGATACGCAGTATTTT. Amino acid sequence: CASSPLAGDTQYF.

The chain's CDR3 is CASSLTLQGTGEDYGYTF. CDR3 nucleotides: TGTGCCAGCAGTCTCACCCTACAAGGGACAGGGGAAGACTATGGCTACACCTTC. The J gene is TRBJ1-2, the V gene TRBV12-3 or TRBV12-4; 10 nucleotides match TRBD1. The CDR3 contains 18 residues. Trimming took 5 bases from V and 3 from J; bases not matched to a gene: 15.